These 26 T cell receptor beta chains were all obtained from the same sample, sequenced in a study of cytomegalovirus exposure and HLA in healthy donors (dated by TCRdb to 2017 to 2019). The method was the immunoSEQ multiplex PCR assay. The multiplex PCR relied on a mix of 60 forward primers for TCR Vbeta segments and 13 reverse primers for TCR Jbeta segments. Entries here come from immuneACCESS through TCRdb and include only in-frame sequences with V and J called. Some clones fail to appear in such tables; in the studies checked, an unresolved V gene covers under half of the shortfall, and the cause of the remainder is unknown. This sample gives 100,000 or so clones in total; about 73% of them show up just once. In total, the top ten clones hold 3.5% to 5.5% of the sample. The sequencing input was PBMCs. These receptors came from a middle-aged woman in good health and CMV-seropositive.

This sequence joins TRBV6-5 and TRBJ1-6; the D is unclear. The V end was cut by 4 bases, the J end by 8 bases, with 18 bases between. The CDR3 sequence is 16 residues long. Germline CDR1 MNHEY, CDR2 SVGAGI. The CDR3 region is CASSSSPGGSDSPLHF. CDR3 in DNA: TGTGCCAGCAGTTCATCACCCGGAGGCTCGGATTCACCCCTCCACTTT.

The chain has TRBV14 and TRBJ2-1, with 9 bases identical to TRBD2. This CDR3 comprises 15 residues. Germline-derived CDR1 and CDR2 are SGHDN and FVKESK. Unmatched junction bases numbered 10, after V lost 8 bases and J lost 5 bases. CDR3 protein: CASRREGLYNNEQFF. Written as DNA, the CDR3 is TGTGCCAGCCGGCGGGAGGGCCTGTACAACAATGAGCAGTTCTTC.

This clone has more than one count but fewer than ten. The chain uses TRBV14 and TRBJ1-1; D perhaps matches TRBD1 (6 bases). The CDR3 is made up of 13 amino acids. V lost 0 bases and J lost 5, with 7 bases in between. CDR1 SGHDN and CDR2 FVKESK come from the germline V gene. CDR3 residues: CASSQEQGTEAFF. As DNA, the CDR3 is TGTGCCAGCAGCCAAGAACAGGGAACTGAAGCTTTCTTT.

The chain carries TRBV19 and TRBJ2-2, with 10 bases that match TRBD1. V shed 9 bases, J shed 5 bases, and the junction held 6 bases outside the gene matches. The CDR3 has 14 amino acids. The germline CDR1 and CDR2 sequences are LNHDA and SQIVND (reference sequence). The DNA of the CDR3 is TGTGCCAGCATCCCGGGACAGGGGACCGGGGAGCTGTTTTTT. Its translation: CASIPGQGTGELFF.

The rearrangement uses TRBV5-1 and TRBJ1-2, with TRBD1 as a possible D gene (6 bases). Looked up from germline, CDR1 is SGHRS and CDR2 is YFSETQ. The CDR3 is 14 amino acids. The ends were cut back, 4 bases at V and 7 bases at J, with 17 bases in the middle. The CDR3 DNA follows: TGCGCCAGCAGCATGGGACAAAGTCTAAGTGGCTACACCTTC. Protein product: CASSMGQSLSGYTF. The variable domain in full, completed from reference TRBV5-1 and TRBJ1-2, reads KAGVTQTPRYLIKTRGQQVTLSCSPISGHRSVSWYQQTPGQGLQFLFEYFSETQRNKGNFPGRFSGRQFSNSRSEMNVSTLELGDSALYLCASSMGQSLSGYTFGSGTRLTVV.

The CDR3 sequence: CASSFTSGRGNEQFF. DNA of the CDR3: TGTGCCAGCAGCTTCACTAGCGGGAGGGGGAATGAGCAGTTCTTC. This chain uses TRBV7-8 with TRBJ2-1; 13 bases fit TRBD2. Germline V CDR1 and CDR2: SGHVS, FQNEAQ. The V and J ends lost 3 bases and 7 bases, in that order; junction bases with no gene match: 3. The CDR3 covers 15 residues.

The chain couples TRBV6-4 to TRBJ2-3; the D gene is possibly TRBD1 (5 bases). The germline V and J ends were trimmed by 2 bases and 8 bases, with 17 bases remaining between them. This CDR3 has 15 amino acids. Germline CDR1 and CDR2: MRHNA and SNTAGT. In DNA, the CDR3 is TGTGCCAGCAGTGACCAGGGCGCGGCCACGGGTACGCAGTATTTT. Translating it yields CASSDQGAATGTQYF.

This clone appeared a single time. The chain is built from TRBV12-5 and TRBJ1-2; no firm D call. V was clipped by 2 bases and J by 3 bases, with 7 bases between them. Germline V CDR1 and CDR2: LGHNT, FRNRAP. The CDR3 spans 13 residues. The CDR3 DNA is TGTGCTAGTGGTTTGCAAACAGACTATGGCTACACCTTC. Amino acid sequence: CASGLQTDYGYTF. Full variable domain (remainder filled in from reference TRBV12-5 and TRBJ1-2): DARVTQTPRHKVTEMGQEVTMRCQPILGHNTVFWYRQTMMQGLELLAYFRNRAPLDDSGMPKDRFSAEMPDATLATLKIQPSEPRDSAVYFCASGLQTDYGYTFGSGTRLTVV.

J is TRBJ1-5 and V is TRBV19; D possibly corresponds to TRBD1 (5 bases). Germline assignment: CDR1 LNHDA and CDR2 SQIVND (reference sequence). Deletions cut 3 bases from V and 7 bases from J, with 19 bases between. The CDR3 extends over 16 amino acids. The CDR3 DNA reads TGTGCCAGTAGTATCTCCCCAGGGCGCTTGGGGCAGCCCCAGCATTTT. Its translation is CASSISPGRLGQPQHF.

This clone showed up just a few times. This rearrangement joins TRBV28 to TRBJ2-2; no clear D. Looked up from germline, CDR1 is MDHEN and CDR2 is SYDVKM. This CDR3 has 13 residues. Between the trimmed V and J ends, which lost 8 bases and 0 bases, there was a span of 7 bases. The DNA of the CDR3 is TGTGCCAGCGCGGAAGCGAACACCGGGGAGCTGTTTTTT. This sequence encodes CASAEANTGELFF.

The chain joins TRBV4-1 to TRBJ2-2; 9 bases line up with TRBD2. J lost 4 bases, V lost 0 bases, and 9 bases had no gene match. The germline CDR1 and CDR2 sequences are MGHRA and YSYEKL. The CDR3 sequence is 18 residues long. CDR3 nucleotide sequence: TGCGCCAGCAGCCAAGAGTATCCAGCGGGGGGAGCCACCGGGGAGCTGTTTTTT. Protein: CASSQEYPAGGATGELFF.

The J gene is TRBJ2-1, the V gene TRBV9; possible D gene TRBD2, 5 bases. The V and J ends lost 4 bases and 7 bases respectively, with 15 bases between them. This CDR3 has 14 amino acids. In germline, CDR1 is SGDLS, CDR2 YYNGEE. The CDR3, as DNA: TGTGCCAGCAGCATTTGGGGAGATGAAAATGAGCAGTTCTTC. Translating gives CASSIWGDENEQFF.

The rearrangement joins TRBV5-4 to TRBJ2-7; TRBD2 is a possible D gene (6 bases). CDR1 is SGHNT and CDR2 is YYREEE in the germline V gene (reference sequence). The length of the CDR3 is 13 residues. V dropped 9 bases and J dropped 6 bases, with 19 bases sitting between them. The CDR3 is CATTPGTPFEQYF. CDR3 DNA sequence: TGTGCCACAACCCCCGGGACTCCATTCGAGCAGTACTTC.

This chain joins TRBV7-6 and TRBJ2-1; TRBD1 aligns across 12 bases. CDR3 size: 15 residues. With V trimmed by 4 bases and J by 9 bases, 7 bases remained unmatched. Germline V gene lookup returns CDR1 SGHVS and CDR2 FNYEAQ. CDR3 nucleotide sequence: TGTGCCAGCAGCTCGGGGGACAGGGGGCAGGGTGAGCAGTTCTTC. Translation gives CASSSGDRGQGEQFF.

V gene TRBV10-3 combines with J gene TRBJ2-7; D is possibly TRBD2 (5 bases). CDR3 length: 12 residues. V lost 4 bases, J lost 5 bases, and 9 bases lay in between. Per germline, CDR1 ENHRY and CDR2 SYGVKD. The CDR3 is CAISGLGDEQYF. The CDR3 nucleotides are TGTGCCATCAGTGGCCTCGGGGACGAGCAGTACTTC.

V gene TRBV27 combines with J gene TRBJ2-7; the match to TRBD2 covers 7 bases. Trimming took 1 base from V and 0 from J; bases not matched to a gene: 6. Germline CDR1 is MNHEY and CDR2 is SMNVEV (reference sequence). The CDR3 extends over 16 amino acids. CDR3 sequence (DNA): TGTGCCAGCAGTTTATGGGGGGGAGGCACCTCCTACGAGCAGTACTTC. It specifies CASSLWGGGTSYEQYF.

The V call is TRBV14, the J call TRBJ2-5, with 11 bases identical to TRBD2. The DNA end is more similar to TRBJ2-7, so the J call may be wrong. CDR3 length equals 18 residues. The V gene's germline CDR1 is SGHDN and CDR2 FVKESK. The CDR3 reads CASSQVDLAGGPSYEQYF. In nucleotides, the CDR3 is TGTGCCAGCAGCCAAGTTGATCTAGCGGGAGGACCTTCCTACGAGCAGTACTTC.

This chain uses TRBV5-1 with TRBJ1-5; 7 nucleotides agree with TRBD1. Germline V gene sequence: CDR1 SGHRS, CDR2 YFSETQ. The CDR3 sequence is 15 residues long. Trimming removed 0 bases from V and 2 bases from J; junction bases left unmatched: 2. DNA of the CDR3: TGCGCCAGCAGCTTGGAGGGACAGCGCAATCAGCCCCAGCATTTT. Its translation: CASSLEGQRNQPQHF.

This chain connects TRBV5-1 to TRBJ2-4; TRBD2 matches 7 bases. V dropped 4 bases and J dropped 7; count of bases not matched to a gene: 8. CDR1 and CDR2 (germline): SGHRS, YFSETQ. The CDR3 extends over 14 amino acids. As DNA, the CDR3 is TGCGCCAGCAGCGACGGACTAGAGAGGAACATTCAGTACTTC. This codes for CASSDGLERNIQYF. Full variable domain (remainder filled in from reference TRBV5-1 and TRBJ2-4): KAGVTQTPRYLIKTRGQQVTLSCSPISGHRSVSWYQQTPGQGLQFLFEYFSETQRNKGNFPGRFSGRQFSNSRSEMNVSTLELGDSALYLCASSDGLERNIQYFGAGTRLSVL.

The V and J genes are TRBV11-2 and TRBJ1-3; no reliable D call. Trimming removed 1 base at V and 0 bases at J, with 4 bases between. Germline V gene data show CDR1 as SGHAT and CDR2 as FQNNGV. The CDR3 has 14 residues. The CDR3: CASSLGSSGNTIYF. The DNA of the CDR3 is TGTGCCAGCAGCTTAGGCAGCTCTGGAAACACCATATATTTT.

The CDR3 region has the DNA TGCGCCAGCAGCATCGGACTAGCGGGCTCAGATACGCAGTATTTT. Amino acid sequence: CASSIGLAGSDTQYF. The genes are TRBV5-1 and TRBJ2-3; 11 bases line up with TRBD2. The CDR3 spans 15 residues. CDR1 and CDR2 (germline): SGHRS, YFSETQ. The V and J ends lost 4 bases and 4 bases, in that order; junction bases with no gene match: 5.

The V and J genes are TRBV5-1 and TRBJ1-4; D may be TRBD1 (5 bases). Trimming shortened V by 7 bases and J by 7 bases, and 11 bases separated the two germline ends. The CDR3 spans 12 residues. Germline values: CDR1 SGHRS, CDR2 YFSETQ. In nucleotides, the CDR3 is TGCGCCAGCGGAGGGACCGGTGAAAAACTGTTTTTT. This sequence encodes CASGGTGEKLFF.

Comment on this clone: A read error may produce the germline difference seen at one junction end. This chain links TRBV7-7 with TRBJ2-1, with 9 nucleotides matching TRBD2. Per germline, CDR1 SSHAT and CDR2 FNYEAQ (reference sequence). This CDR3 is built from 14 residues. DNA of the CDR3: TGTGCTAGCAGCCCTGGGGTAGCGGGAGATGAGCAGTTCTTC. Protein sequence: CASSPGVAGDEQFF.

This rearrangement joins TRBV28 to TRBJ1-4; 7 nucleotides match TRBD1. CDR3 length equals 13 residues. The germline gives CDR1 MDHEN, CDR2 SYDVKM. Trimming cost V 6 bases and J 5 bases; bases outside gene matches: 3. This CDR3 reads CASRGGGNEKLFF. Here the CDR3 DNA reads TGTGCCAGCAGAGGGGGCGGAAATGAAAAACTGTTTTTT.

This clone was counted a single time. The CDR3 sequence is CASSLVAGAENEQFF. The CDR3, as DNA: TGTGCCAGCAGCTTGGTAGCGGGAGCTGAGAATGAGCAGTTCTTC. The chain combines TRBV5-8 with TRBJ2-1; 9 nucleotides match TRBD2. The CDR3 is 15 residues long. V gave up 0 bases and J gave up 7 bases; unmatched junction bases: 5. Looked up from germline, CDR1 is SGHTS and CDR2 is YDEGEE. Full variable domain (rest looked up from reference TRBV5-8 and TRBJ2-1): EAGVTQSPTHLIKTRGQQATLRCSPISGHTSVYWYQQALGLGLQFLLWYDEGEERNRGNFPPRFSGRQFPNYSSELNVNALELEDSALYLCASSLVAGAENEQFFGPGTRLTVL.

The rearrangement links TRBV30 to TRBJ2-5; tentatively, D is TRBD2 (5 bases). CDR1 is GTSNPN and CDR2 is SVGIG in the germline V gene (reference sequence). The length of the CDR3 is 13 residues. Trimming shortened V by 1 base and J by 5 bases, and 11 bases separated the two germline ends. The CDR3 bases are TGTGCCTGGAGTGAGGGTGGCGGGGAGACCCAGTACTTC. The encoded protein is CAWSEGGGETQYF.